The 27 T cell receptor beta chains in this list originate from one sample, sequenced in a study of beta chain features in type 1 diabetes. Sequenced material consisted of expressed TCRB transcripts (all of the isolated RNA was reverse transcribed). Libraries were prepared by immunoSEQ multiplex PCR; TCRdb keeps only in-frame clonotypes and omits some of them. Seen here are 250,000 to 300,000 clones, about 7.8% observed once, and the top ten hold 1%. Sequenced: central memory CD4+ T cells from blood. Source of these receptors: a woman under 30 in good health.

This clone was counted a few times. The chain carries TRBV4-2 and TRBJ2-3; 10 nucleotides align to TRBD2. Germline V gene sequence: CDR1 LGHNA, CDR2 YNFKEQ. Trimming cost V 3 bases and J 6 bases; bases outside gene matches: 9. This CDR3 comprises 16 residues. CDR3 region: CASSQKSGRGIDTQYF. Written as DNA, the CDR3 is TGTGCCAGCAGCCAGAAAAGCGGGAGGGGAATTGATACGCAGTATTTT.

This clone was seen more than once but under ten times. The chain links TRBV7-6 to TRBJ2-5; 7 bases map to TRBD1. There are 14 residues in the CDR3. V was pared by 1 base and J by 3 bases, with 2 bases of the junction left unmatched. CDR1 is SGHVS and CDR2 is FNYEAQ in the germline V gene. The CDR3 DNA follows: TGTGCCAGCAGCTTAGTAACAGGGGAAGAGACCCAGTACTTC. Its translation is CASSLVTGEETQYF.

This clone was seen a few times. This chain joins TRBV4-3 and TRBJ2-1, with 8 bases that match TRBD2. This CDR3 spans 21 amino acids. V lost 3 bases and J lost 0; bases outside the gene matches: 19. The germline gives CDR1 LGHNA, CDR2 YSLEER. CDR3 in DNA: TGCGCCAGCAGCCATGGACTCGACAGGACCCTAGCGGGCAGCTCCTACAATGAGCAGTTCTTC. Translating gives CASSHGLDRTLAGSSYNEQFF.

The chain joins TRBV4-2 to TRBJ2-1; D may be TRBD1 or TRBD2 (5 bases each). This CDR3 is built from 15 residues. V was pared by 1 base and J by 6 bases, with 13 bases between. Per the germline V gene, CDR1 is LGHNA and CDR2 is YNFKEQ. The CDR3: CASSQGGARRNEQFF. The CDR3 nucleotides read TGTGCCAGCAGCCAAGGAGGGGCCCGCCGCAATGAGCAGTTCTTC.

This clone was observed a handful of times. The chain has TRBV6-5 and TRBJ1-2, with D unclear. The CDR3 is made up of 15 amino acids. Per germline, CDR1 MNHEY and CDR2 SVGAGI. Trimming took off 5 bases at V and 5 bases at J, with 18 bases between the two ends. The CDR3 DNA follows: TGTGCCAGCAGTGGTGCCTTCGGAGACCTGTATGGCTACACCTTC. This sequence encodes CASSGAFGDLYGYTF.

The sample holds many counts of this clone. The genes are TRBV7-3 and TRBJ1-2; TRBD1 might be the D (6 bases). CDR1 SGHTA and CDR2 FQGTGA come from the germline V gene. Deletions cut 5 bases from V and 8 bases from J, with 15 bases between. The CDR3 totals 13 residues. For the CDR3, the DNA is TGTGCCAGCAGCCATTCGCAGGGGCAGGGCTACACCTTC. This encodes CASSHSQGQGYTF.

This clone has more than one count but fewer than ten. This chain uses TRBV19 with TRBJ1-6, with a possible D match to TRBD1 (6 bases). CDR3 length: 13 residues. Germline assignment: CDR1 LNHDA and CDR2 SQIVND (reference sequence). The V and J ends lost 10 bases and 8 bases respectively, with 15 bases between them. The DNA of the CDR3 is TGTGCCACAACACAGGGACGGCATTCACCCCTCCACTTT. This gives the protein CATTQGRHSPLHF. Filled out from reference TRBV19 and TRBJ1-6, the complete variable domain reads DGGITQSPKYLFRKEGQNVTLSCEQNLNHDAMYWYRQDPGQGLRLIYYSQIVNDFQKGDIAEGYSVSREKKESFPLTVTSAQKNPTAFYLCATTQGRHSPLHFGNGTRLTVT.

CDR3 coding DNA: TGTGCCAGCCGGGGAGGTTACACAGATACGCAGTATTTT. This encodes CASRGGYTDTQYF. The rearrangement joins TRBV2 to TRBJ2-3; D is possibly TRBD2 (6 bases). This CDR3 region has 13 residues. Trimming took off 8 bases at V and 2 bases at J, with 11 bases between the two ends. Germline V gene lookup returns CDR1 SNHLY and CDR2 FYNNEI.

This clone has just a few counts. The CDR3 reads CASSQIGTGSYEQYF. In DNA form, the CDR3 reads TGTGCCAGCAGTCAAATCGGGACAGGCTCCTACGAGCAGTACTTC. The chain is built from TRBV6-5 and TRBJ2-7, with 8 bases lining up with TRBD1. Unmatched junction bases numbered 6, after V lost 5 bases and J lost 0 bases. Germline V gene sequence: CDR1 MNHEY, CDR2 SVGAGI. The CDR3 length is 15 residues.

This clone has a handful of counts. This chain connects TRBV7-8 to TRBJ1-3; 7 bases align to TRBD1. The CDR3 totals 16 residues. The trim removed 3 bases at V and 0 bases at J, leaving 5 bases unmatched. Germline-derived CDR1 and CDR2 are SGHVS and FQNEAQ. The CDR3 bases are TGTGCCAGCAGCTTTTACGGACAGGTCTCTGGAAACACCATATATTTT. Its translation is CASSFYGQVSGNTIYF.

This chain connects TRBV27 to TRBJ2-7; TRBD1 or TRBD2 may be the D gene (5 bases each). This CDR3 is built from 15 residues. The V gene's germline CDR1 is MNHEY and CDR2 SMNVEV (reference sequence). V lost 5 bases to trimming and J lost 1 base, with 15 bases between them. The CDR3 bases are TGTGCCAGCAGTGGGGCCGGAGGCCTTTCCTACGAGCAGTACTTC. This gives the protein CASSGAGGLSYEQYF.

In the case of this clone: The same CDR3 can be traced to other DNA sequences in this sample. The V and J genes are TRBV18 and TRBJ2-7; D uncertain. The ends were cut back, 6 bases at V and 1 base at J, with 7 bases in the middle. Looked up from germline, CDR1 is KGHSH and CDR2 is LQKENI. This CDR3 has 12 amino acids. CDR3 DNA sequence: TGTGCCAGCTCTCCAGGTTCCTACGAGCAGTACTTC. It specifies CASSPGSYEQYF.

This clone has ten or more counts. The J gene is TRBJ1-2, the V gene TRBV19, with 8 bases that match TRBD1. Germline assignment: CDR1 LNHDA and CDR2 SQIVND (reference sequence). Trimming took 4 bases from V and 7 from J; bases not matched to a gene: 8. There are 14 residues in the CDR3. The CDR3 bases are TGTGCCAGTAGTAGGGGGCAGGGGGCCTTTGGCTACACCTTC. This gives the protein CASSRGQGAFGYTF.

This clone was picked up a small number of times. The chain links TRBV27 to TRBJ1-6; no reliable D call. The V gene's germline CDR1 is MNHEY and CDR2 SMNVEV (reference sequence). The V gene lost 0 bases and the J gene lost 5 bases, with 8 bases spanning the gap. This CDR3 region has 15 residues. CDR3 DNA sequence: TGTGCCAGCAGTTTATCGTCTAACCATAATTCACCCCTCCACTTT. Protein product: CASSLSSNHNSPLHF.

The chain carries TRBV4-2 and TRBJ2-2; D is possibly TRBD1 (5 bases). The CDR3 has 18 amino acids. Germline CDR1 reads LGHNA; CDR2 reads YNFKEQ. The V end lost 4 bases, the J end lost 2 bases, and 20 bases lay between the germline ends. In DNA form, the CDR3 reads TGTGCCAGCAGCCGGCGCCTGAGTCAGGGCAAAAACACCGGGGAGCTGTTTTTT. Protein product: CASSRRLSQGKNTGELFF.

This clone was detected many times. This chain joins TRBV5-4 and TRBJ2-3; D may match TRBD1 or TRBD2 (5 bases each). Germline CDR1 is SGHNT and CDR2 is YYREEE (reference sequence). Trimming stripped 3 bases from V and 2 bases from J, with 13 bases between. This CDR3 spans 15 amino acids. The DNA of the CDR3 is TGTGCCAGCAGCTCTGACCGGGGCTTCACAGATACGCAGTATTTT. This gives the protein CASSSDRGFTDTQYF.

This clone was detected only a few times. The chain recombines TRBV7-6 with TRBJ2-2; D assignment may be TRBD1 or TRBD2 (5 bases each). The CDR3 runs 16 residues. Trimming took 0 bases from V and 1 from J, leaving 9 bases between them. CDR1 is SGHVS and CDR2 is FNYEAQ in the germline V gene. The CDR3 is CASSLAGPLNTGELFF. CDR3 sequence (DNA): TGTGCCAGCAGCTTAGCGGGACCTTTGAACACCGGGGAGCTGTTTTTT.

The chain couples TRBV7-2 to TRBJ2-5, with 12 positions matching TRBD2. V gave up 2 bases and J gave up 2 bases; unmatched junction bases: 6. From germline, CDR1 is SGHTA and CDR2 FQGNSA. CDR3 length: 17 amino acids. The CDR3 loop reads CASSLSTSGSGQETQYF. The CDR3 coding sequence is TGTGCCAGCAGCTTATCGACTAGCGGGAGTGGGCAAGAGACCCAGTACTTC.

In this sample, this clone turned up a few times. This chain joins TRBV6-6 and TRBJ1-2; D is ambiguous. Germline values: CDR1 MNHNY, CDR2 SVGAGI (reference sequence). V lost 2 bases to trimming and J lost 7 bases, with 14 bases between them. There are 14 residues in the CDR3. CDR3 DNA sequence: TGTGCCAGCAGTTACAAGGGATTTGATAGTGGCTACACCTTC. Protein: CASSYKGFDSGYTF.

This clone was seen a few times. This sequence joins TRBV19 and TRBJ1-4; tentatively, D is TRBD1 (5 bases). The CDR3 consists of 15 residues. CDR1 and CDR2 (germline): LNHDA, SQIVND (reference sequence). The V and J ends lost 5 bases and 5 bases respectively, with 15 bases between them. This CDR3 is CASSLTGGINEKLFF. In DNA, the CDR3 is TGTGCCAGTAGTCTAACAGGAGGGATAAATGAAAAACTGTTTTTT.

The V call is TRBV6-5, the J call TRBJ1-1, with TRBD1 as a possible D gene (6 bases). The CDR3 consists of 12 residues. The germline V and J ends were trimmed by 7 bases and 9 bases, with 15 bases remaining between them. Germline V lookup: CDR1 MNHEY, CDR2 SVGAGI. The CDR3 reads CASTRQEGKAFF. The CDR3 bases are TGTGCCAGCACCCGACAGGAGGGGAAAGCTTTCTTT.

This clone was counted between two and nine times. The chain recombines TRBV5-1 with TRBJ2-5; a weak D match, TRBD2 (5 bases). The V gene's germline CDR1 is SGHRS and CDR2 YFSETQ. Between the trimmed V and J ends, which lost 0 bases and 3 bases, there was a span of 9 bases. The CDR3 is 14 residues long. The CDR3 coding sequence is TGCGCCAGCAGCTTGGAACCGGGAAAAGAGACCCAGTACTTC. Its translation: CASSLEPGKETQYF.

In its sample, this clone was seen a few times. The V call is TRBV6-6, the J call TRBJ1-1; D not resolved. Germline CDR1 is MNHNY and CDR2 is SVGAGI (reference sequence). Trimming shortened V by 2 bases and J by 6 bases, and 10 bases separated the two germline ends. The CDR3 totals 13 residues. CDR3 DNA: TGTGCCAGCAGTTACCGCAGAGATTCTGAAGCTTTCTTT. Its translation: CASSYRRDSEAFF.

The table lists this clone with many counts. The chain uses TRBV2 and TRBJ2-3; either TRBD1 or TRBD2 may fit D (5 bases each). Germline V CDR1 and CDR2: SNHLY, FYNNEI. V was cut by 8 bases and J by 1 base, with 10 bases left in between. CDR3 size: 13 residues. CDR3 region: CASGTEGTDTQYF. The CDR3 nucleotides read TGTGCCAGCGGGACGGAAGGCACAGATACGCAGTATTTT. The full variable domain, rest sourced from reference TRBV2 and TRBJ2-3, is EPEVTQTPSHQVTQMGQEVILRCVPISNHLYFYWYRQILGQKVEFLVSFYNNEISEKSEIFDDQFSVERPDGSNFTLKIRSTKLEDSAMYFCASGTEGTDTQYFGPGTRLTVL.

This clone has just a few counts. This sequence joins TRBV28 and TRBJ2-7; TRBD2 might be the D (5 bases). Trimming took off 4 bases at V and 0 bases at J, with 7 bases between the two ends. The CDR3 spans 13 residues. The V gene's germline CDR1 is MDHEN and CDR2 SYDVKM. CDR3: CASSSTSSYEQYV. DNA of the CDR3: TGTGCCAGCAGTTCCACTAGCTCCTACGAGCAGTACGTC.

This clone was found a few times. The gene calls are TRBV30 and TRBJ1-2; possibly TRBD1 for D (6 bases). CDR1 is GTSNPN and CDR2 is SVGIG in the germline V gene (reference sequence). V was trimmed by 3 bases and J by 7 bases, leaving 12 bases between them. The CDR3 extends over 12 amino acids. CDR3 DNA: TGTGCCTGGAGCCCCGCAGGGGCTGGCTACACCTTC. This gives the protein CAWSPAGAGYTF.

This clone was seen only a few times. The chain uses TRBV7-2 and TRBJ2-3; D is possibly TRBD2 (5 bases). Germline V gene lookup returns CDR1 SGHTA and CDR2 FQGNSA. Deletions cut 5 bases from V and 1 base from J, with 10 bases between. The CDR3 is 14 amino acids. The CDR3 spells CASSPGLRTDTQYF. The DNA of the CDR3 is TGTGCCAGCAGCCCCGGACTCCGCACAGATACGCAGTATTTT.